This T cell receptor (beta chain) appears in the sequencing data of a study of blood T cell repertoires in COVID-19. Background on the study: Material from acute and convalescent COVID-19 was sourced from the United States, Italy and Spain. The analysed material was cDNA or gDNA that came from T cells, B-cell-depleted T cells, or PBMCs.

Some clones are missing from TCRdb's copy, which holds only in-frame ones; the method was immunoSEQ multiplex PCR. The sample lists about 120,000 clones, around 89% occurring once. There are 14 residues in the CDR3. Germline CDR1 and CDR2: GTSNPN and SVGIG (reference sequence). V was clipped by 3 bases and J by 3 bases, with 11 bases between them. This chain links TRBV30 with TRBJ2-2, with D perhaps matching TRBD2 (5 bases). The specimen was peripheral blood. The sequence was collected from a woman aged 45-65 years with acute or convalescent COVID-19. CDR3 residues: CAWRVRTYTGELFF. The CDR3 DNA sequence: TGTGCCTGGAGAGTTAGGACTTACACCGGGGAGCTGTTTTTT.